This is a list of T cell receptor beta chains from one sample in a study of identical twins. Each CDR3 protein gets one entry after TCRdb re-called the 5' RACE reads with MiXCR. The sample holds approximately 210,000 distinct CDR3 sequences, roughly 15% seen once. In addition, the sample was reused for a study of T cells expressing NK-cell markers.

The source material was CD8+ T cells sorted from blood. The receptors originated from a young woman in good health. Both conserved end residues are trimmed from each CDR3. Fields, in order: CDR3 protein, J gene, V gene.

CDR3: ASSTLRGLAGDATGELF
J: TRBJ2-2
V: TRBV6-1

CDR3: ASSQQGEAF
J: TRBJ1-1
V: TRBV11-2

CDR3: ASSLGAATPNEQF
J: TRBJ2-1
V: TRBV7-7

CDR3: ARQETQY
J: TRBJ2-5
V: TRBV27

CDR3: ASSRDFPAGGELF
J: TRBJ2-2
V: TRBV12-3/TRBV12-4

CDR3: ASSLGGPSYEQY
J: TRBJ2-7
V: TRBV9

CDR3: ASSFGISTDTQY
J: TRBJ2-3
V: TRBV27

CDR3: ASSLAIGGRSTDTQY
J: TRBJ2-3
V: TRBV5-1

CDR3: ASSSGTMNDT
J: TRBJ1-2
V: TRBV7-9

CDR3: ASSWGGALVPGANVLT
J: TRBJ2-6
V: TRBV12-3/TRBV12-4

CDR3: ATKGGTTYNEQF
J: TRBJ2-1
V: TRBV15

CDR3: ASSLKGRDRMYGYT
J: TRBJ1-2
V: TRBV7-3

CDR3: SVEVDLPNEQY
J: TRBJ2-7
V: TRBV29-1

CDR3: ATGAGGGTDTQY
J: TRBJ2-3
V: TRBV15

CDR3: ASSLIGGVSSYNEQF
J: TRBJ2-1
V: TRBV11-2

CDR3: SVPQQGGYT
J: TRBJ1-2
V: TRBV29-1

CDR3: ASRGTAVGTEAF
J: TRBJ1-1
V: TRBV12-3/TRBV12-4

CDR3: ASSPLGWPVIGELF
J: TRBJ2-2
V: TRBV25-1

CDR3: ASSLTTEFHDFYGYT
J: TRBJ1-2
V: TRBV12-3/TRBV12-4

CDR3: ASSLDLKSYNEQF
J: TRBJ2-1
V: TRBV5-5

CDR3: APGTKLASHEQF
J: TRBJ2-1
V: TRBV24-1

CDR3: SARLAGGIADTQY
J: TRBJ2-3
V: TRBV20-1

CDR3: ASSPELISEAF
J: TRBJ1-1
V: TRBV14

CDR3: AINFGPQF
J: TRBJ2-1
V: TRBV10-3

CDR3: AWIRESSYEQY
J: TRBJ2-7
V: TRBV30

CDR3: SVASAEDNTEAF
J: TRBJ1-1
V: TRBV29-1

CDR3: SARDQGGFPSYEQY
J: TRBJ2-7
V: TRBV20-1

CDR3: ASLGDNEQF
J: TRBJ2-1
V: TRBV10-2

CDR3: ASSPGHSPNQPQH
J: TRBJ1-5
V: TRBV5-6

CDR3: ASSLFLQTGWETQY
J: TRBJ2-5
V: TRBV27

CDR3: ASSVGTAINEQF
J: TRBJ2-1
V: TRBV9

CDR3: ASSFGLGSEAF
J: TRBJ1-1
V: TRBV12-3/TRBV12-4

CDR3: ASKKDLHNEQF
J: TRBJ2-1
V: TRBV6-1

CDR3: ASSGTSGRVTTGPYNEQF
J: TRBJ2-1
V: TRBV9

CDR3: ATSRERLF
J: TRBJ2-1
V: TRBV15

CDR3: ASGAGVWAF
J: TRBJ1-1
V: TRBV12-3/TRBV12-4

CDR3: ASSQDYRNTEAF
J: TRBJ1-1
V: TRBV14

CDR3: ASSSGRGMSGRDTQY
J: TRBJ2-3
V: TRBV13

CDR3: ASRGTAWY
J: TRBJ2-3
V: TRBV2

CDR3: ASSYTVGGQREKLF
J: TRBJ1-4
V: TRBV6-5

CDR3: AISEKQGVETQY
J: TRBJ2-5
V: TRBV10-3

CDR3: SVGQGSNQPQH
J: TRBJ1-5
V: TRBV29-1

CDR3: ASSPGTLSGNTIY
J: TRBJ1-3
V: TRBV7-8

CDR3: ASSGGADNEQF
J: TRBJ2-1
V: TRBV19

CDR3: ASSLVAGGTYEQY
J: TRBJ2-7
V: TRBV5-5

CDR3: ASSRRGQGDEKLF
J: TRBJ1-4
V: TRBV2

CDR3: ASSLFRKETQY
J: TRBJ2-5
V: TRBV11-2

CDR3: ASSYVGGGNTEAF
J: TRBJ1-1
V: TRBV6-5

CDR3: ASSEMGTGRRQPQH
J: TRBJ1-5
V: TRBV6-1

CDR3: SARDIVEGTGDTQY
J: TRBJ2-3
V: TRBV20-1

CDR3: ASSLTPSGTEAF
J: TRBJ1-1
V: TRBV5-6

CDR3: ASSGRGLAASSYNEQF
J: TRBJ2-1
V: TRBV5-1

CDR3: ASSQTSGVVYEQY
J: TRBJ2-7
V: TRBV2

CDR3: ASTGSHYEQY
J: TRBJ2-7
V: TRBV11-2

CDR3: ASSLRLAGLPYEQY
J: TRBJ2-7
V: TRBV7-2

CDR3: AWSVSVAEQF
J: TRBJ2-1
V: TRBV30

CDR3: SGTSGNEQF
J: TRBJ2-1
V: TRBV20-1

CDR3: ASSLGWRDQYSYEQY
J: TRBJ2-7
V: TRBV12-3/TRBV12-4

CDR3: ASSLWGGLNEKLF
J: TRBJ1-4
V: TRBV12-3/TRBV12-4

CDR3: ASKLASGYYEQY
J: TRBJ2-7
V: TRBV11-1